A single sample gave rise to the 19 T cell receptor beta chains below, sequenced in a study of regulatory T cells in long-lasting Graves disease (dated by TCRdb to the early 2020s). The protocol used for the library was multiplex PCR. The sequencer listed for this sample is Illumina HiSeq 4000. To build TCR beta libraries, CDR3 regions were amplified by Arm-PCR using iRepertoire HTBI primers. The public sequencing data were trimmed at Q25 with fastp and processed into clonotypes with MiXCR by TCRdb, which kept only in-frame beta chains. Rows matching on CDR3 protein sequence are summarized as one entry with the most common DNA and genes. In all, the sample holds about 420,000 distinct CDR3 sequences, and around 15% of those were seen once. The ten largest make up around 23% of the sample. The sample's time point, from its label and the paper: newly diagnosed GD, antithyroid drugs for less than 3 months. RNA was extracted from PBMCs in TRIzol for both TCR sequencing and RNA sequencing.

This sample was shared with a second study, whose subject was T cells in Graves' hyperthyroidism and ophthalmopathy.

Material: peripheral blood mononuclear cells (PBMCs), obtained at new diagnosis, from a patient treated with antithyroid drugs. The origin of the receptors is a woman under 30 with Graves disease. Donor details come from another sample of the same person, matched by shared clones.

This clonotype was seen many times. This chain joins TRBV12-3 or TRBV12-4 and TRBJ2-5; D tentatively fits TRBD1 or TRBD2 (5 bases each). This CDR3 has 14 amino acids. V gave up 8 bases and J gave up 1 base, with 14 bases separating them. CDR3 amino acids: CASRPGTLQETQYF. CDR3 nucleotide sequence: TGTGCCAGCCGACCCGGGACCCTCCAAGAGACCCAGTACTTC.

This clonotype was seen repeatedly, ten times or more. The chain has TRBV28 and TRBJ2-1; 12 nucleotides agree with TRBD1. This CDR3 comprises 18 residues. Germline CDR1 MDHEN, CDR2 SYDVKM. V shed 1 base, J shed 7 bases, and the junction held 11 bases outside the gene matches. The CDR3 DNA sequence: TGTGCCAGCAGTTTATTAAGGGGACAGGGGGCCTTTGGAAATGAGCAGTTCTTC. Protein sequence: CASSLLRGQGAFGNEQFF.

The chain has TRBV30 and TRBJ2-7, with TRBD2 matching 14 bases. The trim removed 2 bases at V and 2 bases at J, leaving 2 bases unmatched. The CDR3 extends over 15 amino acids. Germline assignment: CDR1 GTSNPN and CDR2 SVGIG (reference sequence). The CDR3 sequence: CAWSRLAGGPYEQYF. CDR3 bases: TGTGCCTGGAGTCGACTAGCGGGAGGGCCCTACGAGCAGTACTTC. The whole variable domain, filled in from reference TRBV30 and TRBJ2-7, reads SQTIHQWPATLVQPVGSPLSLECTVEGTSNPNLYWYRQAAGRGLQLLFYSVGIGQISSEVPQNLSASRPQDRQFILSSKKLLLSDSGFYLCAWSRLAGGPYEQYFGPGTRLTVT.

This clonotype was detected ten times or more. The CDR3: CASSRQGWQETQYF. The CDR3 coding sequence is TGTGCCAGCAGCAGACAGGGTTGGCAAGAGACCCAGTACTTC. This chain connects TRBV2 to TRBJ2-5; 7 bases are shared with TRBD1. Germline V gene sequence: CDR1 SNHLY, CDR2 FYNNEI. The CDR3 runs to 14 residues. J gave up 2 bases and V 6 bases, and 6 bases lay outside the gene matches.

This clonotype was recorded a few times. V gene TRBV20-1 combines with J gene TRBJ1-5; TRBD1 aligns across 7 bases. In germline, CDR1 is DFQATT, CDR2 SNEGSKA (reference sequence). This CDR3 region has 13 residues. V shed 3 bases and J 8 bases; nucleotides not matched to a gene: 7. CDR3 bases: TGCAGTGCTAGCAAGGGGGCGCGGGAGCCCCAGCATTTT. The encoded protein is CSASKGAREPQHF.

This sequence joins TRBV19 and TRBJ2-2, with 9 bases that match TRBD1. From germline, CDR1 is LNHDA and CDR2 SQIVND (reference sequence). Germline trimming cut 7 bases from V and 3 bases from J; bases unmatched to any gene: 9. This CDR3 region has 16 residues. CDR3 protein: CASTRNRGPDTGELFF. DNA for the CDR3: TGTGCCAGTACCAGGAACAGGGGGCCGGACACCGGGGAGCTGTTTTTT.

This chain joins TRBV18 and TRBJ1-3; weak D call: TRBD1 (5 bases). Germline V gives CDR1 KGHSH, CDR2 LQKENI. The CDR3 length is 16 residues. V shed 3 bases and J shed 0 bases, with 12 bases lying between them. The CDR3 sequence: CASSPIPTASGNTIYF. DNA of the CDR3: TGTGCCAGCTCACCCATACCGACAGCCTCTGGAAACACCATATATTTT.

The rearrangement joins TRBV27 to TRBJ2-7, with 10 bases identical to TRBD2. The CDR3 is 15 amino acids. Germline V lookup: CDR1 MNHEY, CDR2 SMNVEV (reference sequence). With 4 bases clipped from V and 6 bases from J, the junction kept 9 bases outside the gene matches. In nucleotides, the CDR3 is TGTGCCAGCAGTTACCTACTAGCGGGAATGTCCGAGCAGTACTTC. This translates into CASSYLLAGMSEQYF.

The chain carries TRBV29-1 and TRBJ2-3; D call uncertain. CDR1 and CDR2 (germline): SQVTM, ANQGSEA. There are 13 residues in the CDR3. With 5 bases removed from V and 3 bases from J, the gap between germline ends came to 12 bases. The CDR3 coding sequence is TGCAGCGTTCCCAGCAGCTCTACAGATACGCAGTATTTT. Amino acids: CSVPSSSTDTQYF.

This chain uses TRBV6-1 with TRBJ1-4, with a weak D call TRBD1 (6 bases). The germline V and J ends were trimmed by 10 bases and 2 bases, with 14 bases remaining between them. The CDR3 loop spans 14 amino acids. Germline CDR1 and CDR2: MNHNS and SASEGT. In DNA, the CDR3 is TGTGCCACAACCGGGACAACGACTAATGAAAAACTGTTTTTT. It yields the protein CATTGTTTNEKLFF.

This clonotype was recorded at least ten times. The chain employs TRBV11-3 and TRBJ1-1; 9 bases fit TRBD1. Germline V gene data show CDR1 as SGHNT and CDR2 as YENEEA. This CDR3 is built from 14 residues. Trimming at V came to 5 bases and at J to 6 bases, leaving 7 bases not matched to a gene. The DNA for the CDR3 is TGTGCCAGCAGCCGGGACAGGGTTTTCGCTGAAGCTTTCTTT. Amino acids: CASSRDRVFAEAFF.

This clonotype occurred a few times. V usage is TRBV29-1 and J usage is TRBJ2-7, with D unresolved. Trimming pared 6 bases from V and 3 bases from J, leaving 12 bases between. The CDR3 is made up of 12 amino acids. The germline V gene has CDR1 SQVTM and CDR2 ANQGSEA. The CDR3 loop is CSVAGRGYEQYF. The CDR3 DNA is TGCAGCGTGGCAGGTCGAGGCTACGAGCAGTACTTC.

Points on this clonotype: A single base separates this from a much larger clone, so it may be a read error. The genes are TRBV11-2 and TRBJ2-7; tentative D call: TRBD1 (5 bases). Germline CDR1 SGHAT, CDR2 FQNNGV. Trimming stripped 1 base from V and 9 bases from J, with 13 bases between. This CDR3 comprises 13 residues. The DNA of the CDR3 is TGTGCCAGCAGCTTAGCAGGGCTATCCGGGCAGTACTTC. Amino acid sequence: CASSLAGLSGQYF.

This clonotype was detected only once. A much larger clone differs from this one at a single base, so this may be a read error. The chain is built from TRBV2 and TRBJ2-3, with D maybe TRBD2 (5 bases). With the DNA end fitting TRBJ2-1 better, the J assignment may be wrong. The CDR3 runs 15 residues. CDR1 SNHLY and CDR2 FYNNEI come from the germline V gene. The CDR3 sequence is CASSEGSWRSYEQFF. CDR3 coding DNA: TGTGCCAGCAGTGAAGGAAGTTGGAGGTCCTACGAGCAGTTCTTC.

In this sample, this clonotype turned up many times. This rearrangement joins TRBV7-3 to TRBJ1-1; D perhaps matches TRBD1 (6 bases). Trimming pared 2 bases from V and 3 bases from J, leaving 10 bases between. This CDR3 has 14 residues. Germline V lookup: CDR1 SGHTA, CDR2 FQGTGA. The CDR3 region has the DNA TGTGCCAGCAGCTTAGAACAGGGTCACACTGAAGCTTTCTTT. Protein product: CASSLEQGHTEAFF. The full variable domain, its missing parts supplied by reference TRBV7-3 and TRBJ1-1, is GAGVSQTPSNKVTEKGKYVELRCDPISGHTALYWYRQSLGQGPEFLIYFQGTGAADDSGLPNDRFFAVRPEGSVSTLKIQRTERGDSAVYLCASSLEQGHTEAFFGQGTRLTVV.

At least ten counts were recorded for this clonotype. J is TRBJ1-4 and V is TRBV30; D may be TRBD1 (5 bases). V gave up 3 bases and J gave up 9 bases, with 11 bases separating them. CDR1 is GTSNPN and CDR2 is SVGIG in the germline V gene (reference sequence). This CDR3 has 12 amino acids. For the CDR3, the DNA is TGTGCCTGGAGGGGGGGGTTCCAAAAACTGTTTTTT. Its translation: CAWRGGFQKLFF.

This clonotype was detected once. The J gene is TRBJ1-2, the V gene TRBV20-1; tentatively, D is TRBD1 (5 bases). CDR1 and CDR2 from the germline V gene are DFQATT and SNEGSKA (reference sequence). This CDR3 is built from 16 residues. With 0 bases removed from V and 0 bases from J, the gap between germline ends came to 14 bases. CDR3 sequence: CSARDPRAGTNYGYTF. In nucleotides, the CDR3 is TGCAGTGCTAGAGATCCTAGGGCAGGGACTAACTATGGCTACACCTTC.

This clonotype showed up many times. This rearrangement joins TRBV10-3 to TRBJ1-5, with a possible D match to TRBD1 (5 bases). The V end lost 0 bases, the J end lost 1 base, and 10 bases lay between the germline ends. This CDR3 spans 16 amino acids. Germline CDR1 reads ENHRY; CDR2 reads SYGVKD. This chain's CDR3 is CAISESIQGSNQPQHF. The CDR3 DNA reads TGTGCCATCAGTGAGTCGATCCAGGGAAGCAATCAGCCCCAGCATTTT.

This clonotype was observed many times. The chain combines TRBV29-1 with TRBJ2-1, with D unresolved. The CDR3 loop spans 13 amino acids. Germline-derived CDR1 and CDR2 are SQVTM and ANQGSEA. V dropped 5 bases and J dropped 0 bases, with 8 bases sitting between them. The CDR3 reads CSVPLTSYNEQFF. In nucleotides, the CDR3 is TGCAGCGTTCCCCTGACCTCCTACAATGAGCAGTTCTTC.